In this sample, the clone carrying this T cell receptor (beta chain) turned up a few times. Its antigen is unknown. This sample was included in a study of beta chain features in type 1 diabetes. Study background: Healthy donors resembled patients in age, gender and cell yields. General study points: No resolution was reached here on whether HLA type influences TCRB rearrangement. Although PCR might favor shorter templates, it would do so equally in patients and controls. The study found moderately but significantly shorter TCRB CDR3s in all four CD4+ subsets of Type 1 diabetes patients. Relative to healthy donors, patients appeared to have naive, central memory and Treg TCRB repertoires that were more similar.

Germline values: CDR1 SGHVS, CDR2 FQNEAQ. This CDR3 is built from 15 residues. With 3 bases removed from V and 2 bases from J, the gap between germline ends came to 11 bases. The authors reverse transcribed all of the isolated RNA, so sequencing captured expressed TCRB transcripts. Profiling relied on immunoSEQ multiplex PCR, and the TCRdb table lists in-frame clones only, not all of them. In the table there are about 740,000 clones, over 10% of which are singletons. The sequenced material came from naive CD4+ T cells from blood. The genes are TRBV7-8 and TRBJ1-5; D is possibly TRBD1 (5 bases). This receptor was taken from a man younger than 35 with type 1 diabetes. In nucleotides, the CDR3 is TGTGCCAGCAGCTTCCGCAGGGTAGGCAATCAGCCCCAGCATTTT. This gives the protein CASSFRRVGNQPQHF.